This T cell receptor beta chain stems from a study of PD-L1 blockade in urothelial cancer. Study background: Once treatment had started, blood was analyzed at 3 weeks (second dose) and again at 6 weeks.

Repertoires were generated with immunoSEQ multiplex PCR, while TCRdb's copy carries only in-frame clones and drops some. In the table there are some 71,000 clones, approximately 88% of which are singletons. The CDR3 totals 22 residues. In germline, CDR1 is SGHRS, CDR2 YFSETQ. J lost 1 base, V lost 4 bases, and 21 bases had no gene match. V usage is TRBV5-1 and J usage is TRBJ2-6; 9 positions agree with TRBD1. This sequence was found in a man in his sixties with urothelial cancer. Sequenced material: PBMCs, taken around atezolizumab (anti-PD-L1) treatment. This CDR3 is CASSRGGLGQGGGISGANVLTF. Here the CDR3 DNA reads TGCGCCAGCAGCCGTGGAGGTCTGGGACAGGGAGGAGGAATATCTGGGGCCAACGTCCTGACTTTC.